This is a list of T cell receptor beta chains from one sample in a study of identical twins. Each CDR3 protein gets one entry after TCRdb re-called the 5' RACE reads with MiXCR. Altogether about 500,000 distinct CDR3 sequences are present, roughly an eighth being singletons, with the ten largest covering more than 0.8%. These data are also associated with another study on yellow fever vaccine responses in identical twins.

Sequencing input: CD4+ T cells sorted from blood. The source is a young woman in good health. Each CDR3 is given with its conserved first and last residue. A D gene is named only where the DNA matches it firmly. Clone size is given for some rows only: seen once, a few or many times, or a class if the clone is expanded.

j_call: TRBJ2-1; cdr3_length: 14; v_call: TRBV20-1; clone_size: -; d_call: -; cdr3_aa: CSALWQGRKNEQFF; cdr3_nt: TGCAGTGCCCTGTGGCAGGGGAGGAAGAATGAGCAGTTCTTC
j_call: TRBJ2-5; cdr3_length: 16; v_call: TRBV9; clone_size: -; d_call: TRBD1; cdr3_aa: CASSAPTGVLEETQYF; cdr3_nt: TGTGCCAGCAGCGCCCCCACAGGGGTATTAGAAGAGACCCAGTACTTC
j_call: TRBJ1-1; cdr3_length: 11; v_call: TRBV29-1; clone_size: many; d_call: -; cdr3_aa: CRGGSWAEAFF; cdr3_nt: TGCAGGGGAGGGAGTTGGGCTGAAGCTTTCTTT
j_call: TRBJ2-2; cdr3_length: 19; v_call: TRBV27; clone_size: -; d_call: -; cdr3_aa: CASSLSIGLGNRVTGELFF; cdr3_nt: TGTGCCAGCAGTTTATCGATCGGCTTGGGAAACAGGGTTACCGGGGAGCTGTTTTTT
j_call: TRBJ2-7; cdr3_length: 14; v_call: TRBV5-1; clone_size: many; d_call: -; cdr3_aa: CASSSGSDGSEQYF; cdr3_nt: TGCGCCAGCAGCTCAGGTAGTGATGGTAGCGAGCAGTACTTC
j_call: TRBJ2-1; cdr3_length: 15; v_call: TRBV10-1; clone_size: -; d_call: -; cdr3_aa: CASSEGRGRNNEQFF; cdr3_nt: TGCGCCAGCAGTGAAGGCAGGGGAAGGAACAATGAGCAGTTCTTC
j_call: TRBJ2-7; cdr3_length: 14; v_call: TRBV27; clone_size: few; d_call: -; cdr3_aa: CASSPRTPPYEQYF; cdr3_nt: TGTGCCAGCAGTCCCAGGACACCCCCCTACGAGCAGTACTTC
j_call: TRBJ1-6; cdr3_length: 15; v_call: TRBV7-8; clone_size: many; d_call: -; cdr3_aa: CASSLAGGLHSPLHF; cdr3_nt: TGTGCCAGCAGCTTAGCGGGAGGGCTTCATTCACCCCTCCACTTT
j_call: TRBJ2-2; cdr3_length: 13; v_call: TRBV5-1; clone_size: -; d_call: -; cdr3_aa: CASNTGNTGELFF; cdr3_nt: TGCGCCAGCAACACAGGGAACACCGGGGAGCTGTTTTTT
j_call: TRBJ2-1; cdr3_length: 14; v_call: TRBV21-1; clone_size: -; d_call: -; cdr3_aa: CASSKDEGYNEQFF; cdr3_nt: TGTGCCAGCAGCAAAGATGAGGGTTACAATGAGCAGTTCTTC